This T cell receptor beta chain came from a study of cytomegalovirus exposure and HLA in healthy donors. About the study: Around 80 million unique TCR sequences came from HLA-typed donors in an early release. Overall study results and limits: The sole available immune exposure information was CMV serostatus.

A multiplex PCR was run with 60 Vbeta primers and 13 Jbeta primers. Clones were read by immunoSEQ multiplex PCR, and TCRdb kept only the in-frame ones, dropping some. The table lists about 200,000 clones, roughly 80% of them singletons. Concerning this clone itself: The antigen is not known.

The length of the CDR3 is 15 residues. The V gene end was trimmed by 4 bases and the J gene end by 7 bases; junction bases not matched to a gene: 10. The germline V gene encodes CDR1 MDHEN and CDR2 SYDVKM. This clonotype was obtained from a woman aged 25 to 39 in good health and CMV-seropositive. The rearrangement joins TRBV28 to TRBJ1-5; TRBD1 aligns across 7 bases. Input material: PBMCs. CDR3 loop: CASSSSSQGDQPQHF. The DNA for the CDR3 is TGTGCCAGCAGTTCTTCTTCTCAGGGGGACCAGCCCCAGCATTTT.